Following are 20 T cell receptor beta chains from one sample sequenced in a study of T-cell reconstitution after alpha-beta-depleted transplantation in children. The TCRbeta library was prepared with unique molecular identifiers. A single record per CDR3 protein comes from TCRdb applying MiXCR to the PCR reads. The profile shows about 460,000 distinct CDR3 sequences, around 12% of them singletons. The sample consisted of PBMCs from the stem cell graft donor, taken from the stem cell graft. These receptors were obtained from a human donor who donated a stem cell graft to a child with combined immunodeficiency.

This clonotype was seen repeatedly, ten times or more. CDR3 sequence (DNA): TGTGCCAGCAGCTCAGGGACTAGCGGGGTTTTAGATACGCAGTATTTT. Its translation is CASSSGTSGVLDTQYF. The V call is TRBV7-2, the J call TRBJ2-3, with TRBD2 matching over 13 bases. J gave up 5 bases and V 4 bases, and 6 bases lay outside the gene matches. Germline assignment: CDR1 SGHTA and CDR2 FQGNSA. The CDR3 is 16 residues long.

The rearrangement links TRBV5-1 to TRBJ1-4; TRBD1 is a possible D gene (6 bases). The CDR3 has 17 amino acids. Germline-derived CDR1 and CDR2 are SGHRS and YFSETQ. Deletions cut 4 bases from V and 8 bases from J, with 24 bases between. The CDR3 loop is CASSRRMAGSQGEKLFF. CDR3 DNA sequence: TGCGCCAGCAGCCGTCGGATGGCGGGGTCTCAGGGGGAAAAACTGTTTTTT.

This clonotype appeared a few times. DNA for the CDR3: TGTGCTAGTGGATTCGACAGGGTCAAAAACATTCAGTACTTC. Protein product: CASGFDRVKNIQYF. J is TRBJ2-4 and V is TRBV12-5; 7 positions agree with TRBD1. Germline CDR1 LGHNT, CDR2 FRNRAP. V lost 6 bases to trimming and J lost 3 bases; unmatched junction nucleotides: 5. The CDR3 contains 14 residues.

V is TRBV4-1 and J is TRBJ1-3, with D tentatively TRBD1 (6 bases). Germline assignment: CDR1 MGHRA and CDR2 YSYEKL. The CDR3 has 16 amino acids. Trimming stripped 0 bases from V and 2 bases from J, with 11 bases between. For the CDR3, the DNA is TGCGCCAGCAGCCAAGATCGGGGGGCGACTGGAAACACCATATATTTT. This sequence encodes CASSQDRGATGNTIYF.

This clonotype was recorded at least ten times. The V gene is TRBV4-3, the J gene TRBJ2-7, with a tentative D call TRBD1 (6 bases). V lost 0 bases and J 3 bases, leaving 12 bases between the germline ends. CDR1 and CDR2 (germline): LGHNA, YSLEER. CDR3 length: 15 residues. CDR3 amino acids: CASSQDTTGFYEQYF. Written as DNA, the CDR3 is TGCGCCAGCAGCCAAGATACTACAGGGTTCTACGAGCAGTACTTC.

The chain carries TRBV27 and TRBJ1-2, with D maybe TRBD1 (6 bases). V lost 9 bases, J lost 5 bases, and 22 bases lay in between. Germline values: CDR1 MNHEY, CDR2 SMNVEV (reference sequence). This CDR3 spans 15 amino acids. The CDR3 protein is CASRSLTGLIYGYTF. In DNA, the CDR3 is TGTGCCAGTCGGAGCCTTACAGGGTTAATATATGGCTACACCTTC.

V is TRBV28 and J is TRBJ2-1; D uncertain. This CDR3 spans 13 amino acids. Germline V gene lookup returns CDR1 MDHEN and CDR2 SYDVKM. The V end lost 5 bases, the J end lost 7 bases, and 12 bases lay between the germline ends. CDR3 DNA: TGTGCCAGCAGTCCCGATAGTGTGAATGAGCAGTTCTTC. Its protein is CASSPDSVNEQFF.

This clonotype was counted between two and nine times. The chain recombines TRBV19 with TRBJ2-1, with 12 positions matching TRBD2. The CDR3 extends over 13 amino acids. V was pared by 7 bases and J by 7 bases, with 2 bases of the junction left unmatched. The germline CDR1 and CDR2 sequences are LNHDA and SQIVND (reference sequence). The CDR3 DNA is TGTGCCAGTACTAGCGGGAGGGCGAATGAGCAGTTCTTC. This translates into CASTSGRANEQFF.

This clonotype was observed a handful of times. This chain uses TRBV6-5 with TRBJ2-1; no reliable D call. Trimming cost V 0 bases and J 2 bases, with 5 bases left between them. CDR1 and CDR2 from the germline V gene are MNHEY and SVGAGI. This CDR3 is 14 amino acids long. CDR3 nucleotide sequence: TGTGCCAGCAGTTACTCGACACCCTACAATGAGCAGTTCTTC. This codes for CASSYSTPYNEQFF.

This clonotype was seen a handful of times. The CDR3 DNA reads TGCGCCAGCCGTGACAGCCCGGCTACGCAGTATTTT. It specifies CASRDSPATQYF. The V and J genes are TRBV5-1 and TRBJ2-3; TRBD1 is a possible D gene (5 bases). The CDR3 totals 12 residues. Germline CDR1 SGHRS, CDR2 YFSETQ. The V end was cut by 7 bases, the J end by 8 bases, with 14 bases between.

The V gene is TRBV28, the J gene TRBJ2-2; possible D gene TRBD2, 6 bases. CDR3 size: 16 residues. CDR1 MDHEN and CDR2 SYDVKM come from the germline V gene. Trimming cost V 7 bases and J 1 base, with 16 bases left between them. CDR3 nucleotides: TGTGCCAGCACCGACCCGGCGGGGTGGAACACCGGGGAGCTGTTTTTT. Its protein is CASTDPAGWNTGELFF.

The chain carries TRBV2 and TRBJ2-2; TRBD1 agrees at 9 bases. Germline CDR1 reads SNHLY; CDR2 reads FYNNEI. The CDR3 length is 15 residues. V lost 6 bases to trimming and J lost 4 bases; unmatched junction nucleotides: 6. The CDR3 region is CASSGTGRRTGELFF. The CDR3 DNA sequence: TGTGCCAGCAGCGGGACAGGGCGGCGCACCGGGGAGCTGTTTTTT.

This clonotype came up many times. The chain employs TRBV5-1 and TRBJ1-2; 10 bases agree with TRBD1. Germline V CDR1 and CDR2: SGHRS, YFSETQ. The CDR3 is 12 amino acids. After removal of 4 bases from V and 8 bases from J, the junction contained 2 bases not matched to a gene. The CDR3 nucleotides are TGCGCCAGCAGCCCGGACAGGGGGGGCTACACCTTC. This gives the protein CASSPDRGGYTF.

This clonotype was observed at least ten times. CDR3 residues: CASSIDRTGVTGELFF. CDR3 DNA sequence: TGTGCCAGTAGTATAGATAGGACAGGGGTCACCGGGGAGCTGTTTTTT. The rearrangement links TRBV19 to TRBJ2-2, with 9 bases matching TRBD1. CDR1 and CDR2 (germline): LNHDA, SQIVND (reference sequence). The CDR3 spans 16 residues. The ends lost 0 bases at V and 4 bases at J; junction bases unmatched: 3. Based on the CDR3 plus reference TRBV19 and TRBJ2-2, the full variable domain is DGGITQSPKYLFRKEGQNVTLSCEQNLNHDAMYWYRQDPGQGLRLIYYSQIVNDFQKGDIAEGYSVSREKKESFPLTVTSAQKNPTAFYLCASSIDRTGVTGELFFGEGSRLTVL.

The V and J genes are TRBV7-2 and TRBJ2-1; 8 bases fit TRBD1. J gave up 7 bases and V 1 base, and 3 bases lay outside the gene matches. The CDR3 length is 14 residues. Germline loops: CDR1 SGHTA, CDR2 FQGNSA. The CDR3 region has the DNA TGTGCCAGCAGCTTAGTGACAGGGGCGAATGAGCAGTTCTTC. Translated: CASSLVTGANEQFF.

The rearrangement links TRBV5-8 to TRBJ2-3; D unresolved. This CDR3 spans 14 amino acids. The V and J ends lost 2 bases and 2 bases respectively, with 9 bases between them. The germline CDR1 and CDR2 sequences are SGHTS and YDEGEE. As DNA, the CDR3 is TGTGCCAGCAGCTTTTTCTCGCACACAGATACGCAGTATTTT. Its protein is CASSFFSHTDTQYF.

This clonotype has more than one count but fewer than ten. The genes are TRBV4-2 and TRBJ2-2, with D maybe TRBD2 (6 bases). Germline V gene sequence: CDR1 LGHNA, CDR2 YNFKEQ. The ends were cut back, 1 base at V and 3 bases at J, with 9 bases in the middle. This CDR3 contains 15 residues. The CDR3 region is CASSQGVADTGELFF. The CDR3 bases are TGTGCCAGCAGCCAAGGGGTAGCGGACACCGGGGAGCTGTTTTTT.

This clonotype has ten or more counts. DNA of the CDR3: TGTGCCAGCAGCCCTAGGGCTAGCGGGATGTCTGAGCAGTTCTTC. Encoded protein: CASSPRASGMSEQFF. The chain uses TRBV12-3 or TRBV12-4 and TRBJ2-1; 9 nucleotides agree with TRBD2. The CDR3 is 15 residues long. Unmatched junction bases numbered 12, after V lost 6 bases and J lost 9 bases.

This clonotype was counted between two and nine times. This sequence joins TRBV7-2 and TRBJ2-5; 10 nucleotides line up with TRBD2. CDR1 is SGHTA and CDR2 is FQGNSA in the germline V gene. This CDR3 is built from 16 residues. J gave up 5 bases and V 1 base, and 7 bases lay outside the gene matches. The CDR3: CASSLGAGGRSETQYF. DNA of the CDR3: TGTGCCAGCAGCTTAGGAGCGGGGGGGCGCAGTGAGACCCAGTACTTC.

The J gene is TRBJ2-7, the V gene TRBV30; D is undetermined. The germline CDR1 and CDR2 sequences are GTSNPN and SVGIG (reference sequence). This CDR3 is built from 12 residues. Deletions cut 2 bases from V and 2 bases from J, with 7 bases between. CDR3 loop: CAWSHSTYEQYF. CDR3 DNA sequence: TGTGCCTGGAGTCACAGTACCTACGAGCAGTACTTC.